This T cell receptor (beta chain) emerged from a study of blood T cell repertoires in COVID-19. In the study overall: COVID-19 samples from acute and convalescent phases originated in the United States, Italy and Spain.

The CDR3 contains 13 residues. Germline loops: CDR1 MNHEY, CDR2 SVGEGT. Deletions cut 5 bases from V and 9 bases from J, with 11 bases between. Here immunoSEQ multiplex PCR was the method, and the copy in TCRdb shows in-frame clones only, minus some. Seen here are about 120,000 clones, about nine tenths observed once, and the top ten hold less than 2%. Material: peripheral blood. The sequence was collected from a human donor with active COVID-19. The donor label of this sample is uncertain. This chain uses TRBV6-2 or TRBV6-3 with TRBJ1-6, with D hard to call. The CDR3: CASSGGFSSPLHF. The CDR3, as DNA: TGTGCCAGCAGTGGAGGGTTTTCTTCACCCCTCCACTTT.